This TCR beta chain stems from a study of T cell responses to AZD1222 COVID-19 vaccine. General study points: Baseline seropositives among AZD1222 recipients totaled only 5 to 7.

The table came from immunoSEQ multiplex PCR; TCRdb's copy has only in-frame clones and leaves some out. The sample holds 75,000 to 90,000 clones, 91% seen once. Of note for this clone: Its antigen is undetermined. The sample has other DNA sequences that encode this CDR3 too.

Germline CDR1 is MNHNY and CDR2 is SVGAGI (reference sequence). Trimming removed 6 bases from V and 3 bases from J, with 12 bases in between. This CDR3 contains 14 residues. The sample consisted of peripheral blood, taken 28 days after the second AZD1222 dose. The clonotype originates from an adult who received the AZD1222 COVID-19 vaccine. The J gene is TRBJ1-5, the V gene TRBV6-6; D is possibly TRBD1 (5 bases). This CDR3 is CASRPGQTNQPQHF. The CDR3 region has the DNA TGTGCCAGCAGACCCGGACAAACCAATCAGCCCCAGCATTTT.